A single TCR beta chain is shown here with its context. The age range of participants was roughly 18 to 90 years, with residence in about two dozen US areas. Participants had their cohort set by participant-reported clinical history. Resolution of symptoms, clearance, or two negative PCRs was present in recovered Cohort 3 donors. The entry originates in a study of blood T cell repertoires in COVID-19. Looking at the study overall: T cells, B-cell-depleted T cells, or PBMCs provided the cDNA or gDNA that served as material.

V was clipped by 5 bases and J by 5 bases; unmatched bases: 7. CDR3 length: 14 amino acids. Germline V CDR1 and CDR2: SGHVS, FQNEAQ. TCRdb's copy holds only in-frame clones and misses some; the assay was immunoSEQ multiplex PCR. The data show about 370,000 clones, roughly nine tenths seen once. Sequenced input: PBMCs or T cells enriched from blood (not recorded which). The TCR comes from a man between 18 and 29 years old who had recovered from COVID-19. The rearrangement links TRBV7-8 to TRBJ2-7; 9 bases line up with TRBD1. In nucleotides, the CDR3 is TGTGCCAGCAGCCCACGGGACAGGGCCCACGAGCAGTACTTC. It translates to CASSPRDRAHEQYF.